This T cell receptor (beta chain) originates from a study of blood T cell repertoires in COVID-19. Repertoires were generated with immunoSEQ multiplex PCR, while TCRdb's copy carries only in-frame clones and drops some. The sample shows approximately 130,000 clones, under 85% of them seen only once. Per the germline V gene, CDR1 is KGHSH and CDR2 is LQKENI. The length of the CDR3 is 18 residues. Between the trimmed V and J ends, which lost 0 bases and 0 bases, there was a span of 16 bases. Recruits, aged roughly 18 to 89 years, lived in 24 US areas. Cohorts were determined from participant-reported clinical history.

This sequence was found in a young man who had recovered from COVID-19. Material: PBMCs or T cells enriched from blood (not recorded which). The chain is built from TRBV18 and TRBJ2-3; D may be TRBD1 (7 bases). As DNA, the CDR3 is TGTGCCAGCTCACCACCGACAGGGACTCGTACTAGCACAGATACGCAGTATTTT. Amino acid sequence: CASSPPTGTRTSTDTQYF.